This T cell receptor (beta chain) emerged from a study of early T cells in non-severe SARS-CoV-2 infection. Study conclusions and caveats: In VDJdb matching, anti-spike CD8 responses were favored while private and CD4 specificities went missing.

Unique molecular identifier tags were affixed to discrete cDNA molecules. TCRdb fed the 5' RACE reads into MiXCR, producing one record per CDR3 protein. Found here are 60,000 to 80,000 distinct CDR3 sequences, 10% to 15% of them singletons; the top ten hold roughly 3.8%. About this clonotype itself: As yet, its antigen is unknown. An end of the junction does not agree with germline; a read error may underlie this.

Germline values: CDR1 SGHTA, CDR2 FQGNSA. The CDR3 loop spans 17 amino acids. The sequencing sample was made of whole blood. The V and J genes are TRBV7-2 and TRBJ2-2; D tentatively fits TRBD1 or TRBD2 (6 bases each). The TCR sequence derives from an adult who was a healthcare worker with PCR-confirmed SARS-CoV-2 infection or an uninfected control (not recorded which). The CDR3 loop is CASSLRQVASKTGEVFF. The CDR3 region has the DNA TGTGCCAGCAGCCTGAGACAGGTGGCCTCAAAGACCGGGGAGGTGTTTTTT.